This TCR beta chain emerged from a study of cytomegalovirus exposure and HLA in healthy donors. Among the donors, all were healthy bone marrow donors. Whole-study results and caveats: A later examination showed that TCR association rates differed by HLA locus, with DRB1 most and HLA-C fewest.

The CDR3 has 16 amino acids. Germline-derived CDR1 and CDR2 are SEHNR and FQNEAQ (reference sequence). After removal of 8 bases from V and 3 bases from J, the junction contained 11 bases not matched to a gene. This clone was seen only a few times. As yet, its antigen is unknown. Use of 60 Vbeta and 13 Jbeta primers characterized the PCR. Measured with immunoSEQ multiplex PCR; TCRdb has only the in-frame clones, and not every one. The data contain over 150,000 clones, roughly 70% of them singletons. The rearrangement links TRBV7-9 to TRBJ2-1; 9 nucleotides match TRBD2. The specimen was PBMCs. This TCR came from a male donor in good health and CMV-seronegative. Here the CDR3 reads CASPRGAGGLYNEQFF. CDR3 in DNA: TGTGCCAGCCCCCGGGGAGCGGGAGGTCTCTACAATGAGCAGTTCTTC.